This is a list of T cell receptor beta chains from one sample in a study of technical replicates of blood from several donors. Using immunoSEQ multiplex PCR, the repertoire was profiled, and TCRdb retains in-frame clones only, with some absent. This table has more than 65,000 clones, roughly 90% appearing once. The sequencing sample was made of T cells isolated from PBMCs. The receptor set was obtained from a human donor in good health. Both conserved end residues are part of each CDR3. Each record gives: D gene, clone size, V gene, J gene, CDR3 protein, CDR3 DNA. The D gene is left open where the match is weak. The size entry is marked missing in some rows and otherwise reads once, few, many or a size class.

-	once	TRBV7-9	TRBJ1-5	CASSYQNQPQHF	TGTGCCAGCAGCTATCAAAATCAGCCCCAGCATTTT
-	-	TRBV29-1	TRBJ2-1	CSASLLSSEQFF	TGCAGCGCGTCCCTTTTAAGTAGTGAGCAGTTCTTC
-	-	TRBV2	TRBJ2-1	CASMGRPNEQFF	TGTGCCAGCATGGGCAGACCTAATGAGCAGTTCTTC
TRBD2	-	TRBV6-5	TRBJ2-5	CASTGTSGFQETQYF	TGTGCCAGCACTGGGACTAGCGGTTTCCAAGAGACCCAGTACTTC
-	-	TRBV19	TRBJ1-1	CASRTQVSVNTEAFF	TGTGCCAGTAGAACCCAGGTATCAGTGAACACTGAAGCTTTCTTT
TRBD2	-	TRBV5-1	TRBJ2-3	CASRTAGVIDTQYF	TGCGCCAGTAGGACAGCGGGAGTGATAGATACGCAGTATTTT
TRBD1	-	TRBV4-2	TRBJ1-2	CASSLTGTGGVGNYGYTF	TGTGCCAGCAGCCTAACCGGGACAGGGGGCGTGGGGAACTATGGCTACACCTTC
-	-	TRBV10-1	TRBJ2-1	CASSESINEQFF	TGCGCCAGCAGTGAGTCCATCAATGAGCAGTTCTTC
TRBD2	-	TRBV29-1	TRBJ2-7	CSVDTAGSNYEQYF	TGCAGCGTTGATACAGCGGGATCAAACTACGAGCAGTACTTC
TRBD1	-	TRBV30	TRBJ1-5	CAWSVRRGGAFNQPQHF	TGTGCCTGGAGTGTACGGAGAGGGGGCGCTTTCAATCAGCCCCAGCATTTT
-	once	TRBV7-2	TRBJ2-1	CASSGEPGSNEQFF	TGTGCCAGTTCTGGTGAACCAGGCTCTAATGAGCAGTTCTTC
-	-	TRBV7-9	TRBJ2-7	CASRQGEVSEQYF	TGTGCCAGCCGGCAGGGGGAGGTATCCGAGCAGTACTTC
-	-	TRBV7-2	TRBJ2-5	CASSLVGLQETQYF	TGTGCCAGCAGCTTAGTGGGACTCCAAGAGACCCAGTACTTC
TRBD2	-	TRBV6-1	TRBJ2-1	CASSEFPAGEVEQFF	TGTGCCAGCAGTGAATTTCCAGCGGGAGAGGTTGAGCAGTTCTTC
-	-	TRBV7-9	TRBJ2-7	CASSQQGYEQYF	TGTGCCAGCAGCCAACAGGGCTACGAGCAGTACTTC
-	-	TRBV6-5	TRBJ2-7	CASNGQPNYEQYF	TGTGCCAGCAATGGGCAGCCAAACTACGAGCAGTACTTC
-	-	TRBV27	TRBJ2-3	CASSFLRGSGTDTQYF	TGTGCCAGCAGTTTTTTAAGAGGTAGCGGCACAGATACGCAGTATTTT
TRBD1	-	TRBV19	TRBJ1-1	CASSTFTGTGEAFF	TGTGCCAGTAGTACCTTTACAGGGACAGGTGAAGCTTTCTTT
TRBD2	-	TRBV10-1	TRBJ2-2	CASSSGRFTGELFF	TGCGCCAGCAGTAGCGGGAGGTTCACCGGGGAGCTGTTTTTT
-	-	TRBV5-1	TRBJ1-4	CASSTSQGSNEKLFF	TGCGCCAGCAGCACCAGTCAGGGGTCTAATGAAAAACTGTTTTTT
-	-	TRBV30	TRBJ1-1	CAWSGGITEAFF	TGTGCCTGGAGTGGAGGGATTACTGAAGCTTTCTTT
-	-	TRBV9	TRBJ2-1	CASSVRSGSYNEQFF	TGTGCCAGCAGCGTAAGGAGCGGGTCGTACAATGAGCAGTTCTTC
TRBD1	-	TRBV2	TRBJ2-3	CASRLQGLGTDTQYF	TGTGCCAGCAGGTTACAGGGGTTGGGCACAGATACGCAGTATTTT
TRBD1	-	TRBV6-5	TRBJ2-1	CASSATGGHNEQFF	TGTGCCAGCAGTGCCACAGGGGGCCACAATGAGCAGTTCTTC
-	-	TRBV10-3	TRBJ2-3	CAISLVADTDTQYF	TGTGCCATCAGTTTAGTAGCGGACACAGATACGCAGTATTTT
-	-	TRBV9	TRBJ2-3	CASSVVSPDTQYF	TGTGCCAGCAGCGTAGTCTCTCCAGATACGCAGTATTTT
-	-	TRBV11-3	TRBJ2-1	CASSLLRANEQFF	TGTGCCAGCAGCTTATTGCGGGCCAATGAGCAGTTCTTC
-	-	TRBV30	TRBJ2-1	CAWSVLNPFNNEQFF	TGTGCCTGGAGTGTACTGAACCCGTTTAACAATGAGCAGTTCTTC
-	-	TRBV9	TRBJ2-7	CASSVGDGSSYEQYF	TGTGCCAGCAGCGTAGGGGACGGGAGCTCCTACGAGCAGTACTTC
-	-	TRBV30	TRBJ2-5	CAWSVRGASETQYF	TGTGCCTGGAGTGTACGGGGGGCGAGTGAGACCCAGTACTTC
TRBD2	-	TRBV30	TRBJ2-7	CAWSGTGTSGIEQYF	TGTGCCTGGAGTGGGACCGGGACTAGCGGCATCGAGCAGTACTTC
TRBD2	-	TRBV10-3	TRBJ2-3	CAISRTSGSQDTQYF	TGTGCCATCAGCCGGACTAGCGGGAGTCAAGATACGCAGTATTTT
-	-	TRBV28	TRBJ1-4	CASSSGVGPTNEKLFF	TGTGCCAGCAGTTCAGGGGTCGGGCCAACTAATGAAAAACTGTTTTTT
TRBD1	-	TRBV9	TRBJ2-2	CASSVGVFRDSGELFF	TGTGCCAGCAGCGTAGGGGTCTTCCGGGACAGCGGGGAGCTGTTTTTT
TRBD2	-	TRBV9	TRBJ2-3	CASSAGLALGDTQYF	TGTGCCAGCAGCGCTGGACTAGCGTTAGGAGATACGCAGTATTTT
TRBD2	-	TRBV6-1	TRBJ2-7	CASRGLAGVYKQYF	TGTGCCAGCAGGGGCCTAGCGGGAGTGTATAAGCAGTACTTC
-	-	TRBV29-1	TRBJ1-1	CSVGGANTEAFF	TGCAGCGTGGGAGGGGCGAACACTGAAGCTTTCTTT
-	-	TRBV13	TRBJ1-1	CASSLVRIDRSNTEAFF	TGTGCCAGCAGCTTAGTCCGTATCGACAGGTCAAACACTGAAGCTTTCTTT
-	-	TRBV2	TRBJ2-7	CASSPDRIYEQYF	TGTGCCAGCAGTCCTGACAGGATCTACGAGCAGTACTTC
-	-	TRBV5-6	TRBJ2-2	CASSVTLRTVGTGELFF	TGTGCCAGCAGCGTCACGCTGAGGACAGTTGGCACCGGGGAGCTGTTTTTT
TRBD2	-	TRBV19	TRBJ2-2	CGTSESNTGELFF	TGTGGGACTAGCGAATCGAACACCGGGGAGCTGTTTTTT